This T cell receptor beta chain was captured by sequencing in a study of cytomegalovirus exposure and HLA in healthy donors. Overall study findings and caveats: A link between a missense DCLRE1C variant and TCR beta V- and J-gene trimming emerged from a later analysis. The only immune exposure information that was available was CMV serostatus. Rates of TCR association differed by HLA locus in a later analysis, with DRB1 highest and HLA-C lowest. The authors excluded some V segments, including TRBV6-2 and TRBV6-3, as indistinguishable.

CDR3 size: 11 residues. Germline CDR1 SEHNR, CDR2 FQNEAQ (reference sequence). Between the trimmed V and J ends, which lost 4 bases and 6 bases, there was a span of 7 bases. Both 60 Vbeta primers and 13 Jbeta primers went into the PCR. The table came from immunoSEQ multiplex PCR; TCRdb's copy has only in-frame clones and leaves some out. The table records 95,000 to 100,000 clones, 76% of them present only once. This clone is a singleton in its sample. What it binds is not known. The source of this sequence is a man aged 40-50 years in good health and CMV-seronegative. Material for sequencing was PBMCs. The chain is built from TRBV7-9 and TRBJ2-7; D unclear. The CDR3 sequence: CASSSEREQYF. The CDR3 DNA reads TGTGCCAGCAGCTCGGAGCGCGAGCAGTACTTC.